Ten or more counts support the clone carrying this T cell receptor (beta chain). This CDR3 is built from 13 residues. With 6 bases clipped from V and 6 bases from J, the junction kept 8 bases outside the gene matches. CDR1 is SQVTM and CDR2 is ANQGSEA in the germline V gene. TCRdb reanalysed the 5' RACE reads using MiXCR and keeps one entry per CDR3 protein. The profile shows roughly 200,000 distinct CDR3 sequences, about a quarter of them singletons. This entry belongs to a study of CD8 T cells in ankylosing spondylitis. This receptor was obtained from a male donor with ankylosing spondylitis or in good health (not recorded which). The specimen was blood, either unsorted or a sorted T cell fraction (not recorded which). The chain has TRBV29-1 and TRBJ2-1; 7 nucleotides line up with TRBD2. CDR3 nucleotides: TGCAGCGTCCTCCCAGCGGGAATCAATGAGCAGTTCTTC. Amino acids: CSVLPAGINEQFF.